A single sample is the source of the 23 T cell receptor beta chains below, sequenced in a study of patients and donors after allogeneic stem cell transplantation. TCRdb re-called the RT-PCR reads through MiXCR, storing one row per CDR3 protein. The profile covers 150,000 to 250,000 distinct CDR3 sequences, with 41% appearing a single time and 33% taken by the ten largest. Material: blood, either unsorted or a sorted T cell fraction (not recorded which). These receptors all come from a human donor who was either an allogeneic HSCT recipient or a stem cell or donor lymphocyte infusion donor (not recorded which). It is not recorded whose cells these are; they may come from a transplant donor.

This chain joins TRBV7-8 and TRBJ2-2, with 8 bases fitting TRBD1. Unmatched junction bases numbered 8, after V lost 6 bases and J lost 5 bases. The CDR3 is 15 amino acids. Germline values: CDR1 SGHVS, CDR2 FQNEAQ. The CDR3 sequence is CASSYGQGGTGELFF. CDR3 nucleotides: TGTGCCAGCAGTTATGGACAGGGAGGAACCGGGGAGCTGTTTTTT.

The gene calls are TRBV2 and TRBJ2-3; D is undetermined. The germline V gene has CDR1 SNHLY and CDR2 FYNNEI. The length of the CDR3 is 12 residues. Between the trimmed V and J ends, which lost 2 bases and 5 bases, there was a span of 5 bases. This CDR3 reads CASSEFRDTQYF. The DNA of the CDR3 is TGTGCCAGCAGTGAATTTAGAGATACGCAGTATTTT.

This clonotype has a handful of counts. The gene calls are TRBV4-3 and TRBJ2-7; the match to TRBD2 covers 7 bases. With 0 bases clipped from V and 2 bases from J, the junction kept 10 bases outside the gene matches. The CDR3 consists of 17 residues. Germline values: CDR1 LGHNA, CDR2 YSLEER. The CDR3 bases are TGCGCCAGCAGCCAAGATTTAAGGAGACTAGCCCCCTACGAGCAGTACTTC. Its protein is CASSQDLRRLAPYEQYF.

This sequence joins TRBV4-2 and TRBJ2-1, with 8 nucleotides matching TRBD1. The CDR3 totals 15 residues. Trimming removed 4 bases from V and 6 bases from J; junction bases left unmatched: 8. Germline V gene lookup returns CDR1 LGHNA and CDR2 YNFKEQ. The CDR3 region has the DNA TGTGCCAGCAGCCTAAGCCGGGACAGGCTCAATGAGCAGTTCTTC. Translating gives CASSLSRDRLNEQFF.

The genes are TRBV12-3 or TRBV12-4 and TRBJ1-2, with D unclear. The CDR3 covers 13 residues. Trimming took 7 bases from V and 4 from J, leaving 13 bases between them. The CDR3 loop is CASTLGRSYGYTF. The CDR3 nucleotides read TGTGCCAGCACGTTAGGCAGGAGCTATGGCTACACCTTC.

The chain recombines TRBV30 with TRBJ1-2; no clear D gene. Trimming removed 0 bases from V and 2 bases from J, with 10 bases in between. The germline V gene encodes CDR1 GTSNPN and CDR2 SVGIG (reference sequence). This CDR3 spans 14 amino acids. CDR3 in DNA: TGTGCCTGGAGTGTACCAGGCCAAAACTATGGCTACACCTTC. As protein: CAWSVPGQNYGYTF.

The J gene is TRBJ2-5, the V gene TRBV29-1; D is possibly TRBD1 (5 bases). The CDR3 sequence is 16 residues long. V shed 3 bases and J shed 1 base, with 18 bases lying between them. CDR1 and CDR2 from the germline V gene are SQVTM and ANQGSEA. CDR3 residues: CSVDDNSGHVQETQYF. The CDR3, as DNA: TGCAGCGTTGACGATAATTCAGGGCACGTCCAAGAGACCCAGTACTTC.

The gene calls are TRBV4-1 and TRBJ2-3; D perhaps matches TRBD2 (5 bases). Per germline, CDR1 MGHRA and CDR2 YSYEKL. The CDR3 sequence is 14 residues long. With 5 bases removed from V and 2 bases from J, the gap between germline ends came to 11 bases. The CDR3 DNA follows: TGCGCCAGCAGCGAGGGAGACCCCACAGATACGCAGTATTTT. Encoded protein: CASSEGDPTDTQYF.

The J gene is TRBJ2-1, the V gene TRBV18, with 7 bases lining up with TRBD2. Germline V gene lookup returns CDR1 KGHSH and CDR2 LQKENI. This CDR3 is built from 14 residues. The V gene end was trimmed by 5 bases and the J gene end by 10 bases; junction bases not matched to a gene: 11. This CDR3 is CASSTIQAGNEQFF. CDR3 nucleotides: TGTGCCAGCTCAACCATTCAAGCGGGAAACGAGCAGTTCTTC. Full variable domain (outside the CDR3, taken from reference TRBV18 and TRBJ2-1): NAGVMQNPRHLVRRRGQEARLRCSPMKGHSHVYWYRQLPEEGLKFMVYLQKENIIDESGMPKERFSAEFPKEGPSILRIQQVVRGDSAAYFCASSTIQAGNEQFFGPGTRLTVL.

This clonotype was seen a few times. The CDR3 sequence is CASSLGALNYGYTF. The DNA of the CDR3 is TGTGCCAGCAGTTTAGGAGCCCTGAACTATGGCTACACCTTC. The chain links TRBV12-3 or TRBV12-4 to TRBJ1-2; D gene uncertain. Trimming shortened V by 1 base and J by 2 bases, and 8 bases separated the two germline ends. This CDR3 is 14 amino acids long.

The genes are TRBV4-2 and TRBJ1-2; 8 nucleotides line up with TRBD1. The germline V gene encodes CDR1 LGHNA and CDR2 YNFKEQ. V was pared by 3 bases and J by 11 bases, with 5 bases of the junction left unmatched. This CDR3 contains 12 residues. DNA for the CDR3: TGTGCCAGCAGCCAGGAGGACAGGGTTTACACCTTC. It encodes CASSQEDRVYTF.

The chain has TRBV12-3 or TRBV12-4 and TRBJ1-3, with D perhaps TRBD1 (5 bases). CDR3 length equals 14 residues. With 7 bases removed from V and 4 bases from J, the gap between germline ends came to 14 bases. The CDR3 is CASNSQGDGNTIYF. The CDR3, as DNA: TGTGCCAGCAACTCTCAGGGAGACGGAAACACCATATATTTT.

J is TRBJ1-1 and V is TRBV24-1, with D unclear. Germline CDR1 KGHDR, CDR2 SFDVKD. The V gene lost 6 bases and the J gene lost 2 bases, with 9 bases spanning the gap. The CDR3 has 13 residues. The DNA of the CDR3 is TGTGCCACCAGTTCACAGTATAACACTGAAGCTTTCTTT. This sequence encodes CATSSQYNTEAFF.

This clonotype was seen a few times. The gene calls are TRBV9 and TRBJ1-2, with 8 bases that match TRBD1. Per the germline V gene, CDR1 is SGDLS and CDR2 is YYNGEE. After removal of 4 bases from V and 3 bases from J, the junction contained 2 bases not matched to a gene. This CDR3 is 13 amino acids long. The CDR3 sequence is CASSSDRDYGYTF. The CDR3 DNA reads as TGTGCCAGCAGCTCGGACAGGGACTATGGCTACACCTTC.

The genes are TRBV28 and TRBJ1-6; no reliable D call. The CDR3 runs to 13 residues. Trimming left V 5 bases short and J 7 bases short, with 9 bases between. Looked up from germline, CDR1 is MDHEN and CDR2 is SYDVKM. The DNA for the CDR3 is TGTGCCAGCAGTCCCCCTCAGAATTCACCCCTCCACTTT. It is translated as CASSPPQNSPLHF.

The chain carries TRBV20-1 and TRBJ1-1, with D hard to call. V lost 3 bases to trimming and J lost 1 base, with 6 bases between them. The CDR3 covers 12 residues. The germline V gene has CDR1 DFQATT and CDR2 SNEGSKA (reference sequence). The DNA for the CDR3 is TGCAGTGCTAGCATCTGGAACACTGAAGCTTTCTTT. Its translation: CSASIWNTEAFF.

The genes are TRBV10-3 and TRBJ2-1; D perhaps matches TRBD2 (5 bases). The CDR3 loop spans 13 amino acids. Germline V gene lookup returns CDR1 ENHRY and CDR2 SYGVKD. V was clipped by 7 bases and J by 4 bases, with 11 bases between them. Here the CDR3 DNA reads TGTGCCATCAACCCCGGGAAATACAATGAGCAGTTCTTC. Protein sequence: CAINPGKYNEQFF.

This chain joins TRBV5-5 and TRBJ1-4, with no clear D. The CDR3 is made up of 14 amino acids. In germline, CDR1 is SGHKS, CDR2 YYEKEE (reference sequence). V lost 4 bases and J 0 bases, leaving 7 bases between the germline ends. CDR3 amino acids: CASSIWATNEKLFF. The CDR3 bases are TGTGCCAGCAGCATCTGGGCAACTAATGAAAAACTGTTTTTT.

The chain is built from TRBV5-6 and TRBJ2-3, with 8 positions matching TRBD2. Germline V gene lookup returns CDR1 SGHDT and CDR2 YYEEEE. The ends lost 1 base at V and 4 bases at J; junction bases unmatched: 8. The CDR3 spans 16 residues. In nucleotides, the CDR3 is TGTGCCAGCAGCTTGATACGGAAACTAGCGGCAGATACGCAGTATTTT. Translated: CASSLIRKLAADTQYF.

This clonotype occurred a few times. The CDR3 spells CASSLRDRVTEAFF. The CDR3 DNA follows: TGTGCCAGCAGCCTCCGGGACAGGGTTACTGAAGCTTTCTTT. The chain links TRBV7-3 to TRBJ1-1; TRBD1 matches at 9 bases. The germline CDR1 and CDR2 sequences are SGHTA and FQGTGA. The CDR3 sequence is 14 residues long. With 5 bases clipped from V and 5 bases from J, the junction kept 6 bases outside the gene matches.

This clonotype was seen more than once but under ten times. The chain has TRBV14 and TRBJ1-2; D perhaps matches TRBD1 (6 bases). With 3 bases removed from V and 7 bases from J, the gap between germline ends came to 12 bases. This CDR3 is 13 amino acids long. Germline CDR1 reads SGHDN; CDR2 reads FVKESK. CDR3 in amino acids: CASSQAGVAGYTF. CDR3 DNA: TGTGCCAGCAGCCAGGCAGGGGTTGCTGGCTACACCTTC. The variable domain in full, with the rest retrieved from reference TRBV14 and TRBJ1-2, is EAGVTQFPSHSVIEKGQTVTLRCDPISGHDNLYWYRRVMGKEIKFLLHFVKESKQDESGMPNNRFLAERTGGTYSTLKVQPAELEDSGVYFCASSQAGVAGYTFGSGTRLTVV.

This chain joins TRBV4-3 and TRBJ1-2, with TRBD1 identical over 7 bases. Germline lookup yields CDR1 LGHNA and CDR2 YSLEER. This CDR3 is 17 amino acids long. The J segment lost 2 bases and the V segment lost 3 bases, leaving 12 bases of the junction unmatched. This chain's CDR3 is CASSQGDRVTPNYGYTF. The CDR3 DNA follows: TGCGCCAGCAGCCAGGGAGACAGGGTGACCCCGAACTATGGCTACACCTTC.

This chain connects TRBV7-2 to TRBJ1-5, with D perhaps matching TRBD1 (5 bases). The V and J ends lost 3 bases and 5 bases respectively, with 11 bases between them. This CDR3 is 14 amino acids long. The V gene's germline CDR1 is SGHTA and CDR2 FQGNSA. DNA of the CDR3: TGTGCCAGCAGCTTCGGGGCCGCGGATCAGCCCCAGCATTTT. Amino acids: CASSFGAADQPQHF.